Listed here is a single TCR beta chain. V trimming: 2 bases; J trimming: 9 bases; junction bases outside the gene matches: 4. The CDR3 contains 15 residues. The V gene's germline CDR1 is MNHEY and CDR2 SVGAGI. The validation cohort, a group of around 130 subjects, included the donors and was separate from the approximately 650-subject first cohort. The sample originates from a study of cytomegalovirus exposure and HLA in healthy donors. The repertoire was sequenced with immunoSEQ multiplex PCR; TCRdb's copy has only in-frame clones and lacks some. Here the sample spans around 190,000 clones, 75% to 90% being singletons.

This chain connects TRBV6-5 to TRBJ2-2; 12 bases are a match to TRBD2. The clonotype was recovered from a young man in good health and CMV-seropositive. The sample taken for sequencing was PBMCs. The CDR3 loop is CASSYGLAGGRELFF. CDR3 coding DNA: TGTGCCAGCAGTTACGGGCTAGCGGGGGGGAGGGAGCTGTTTTTT.